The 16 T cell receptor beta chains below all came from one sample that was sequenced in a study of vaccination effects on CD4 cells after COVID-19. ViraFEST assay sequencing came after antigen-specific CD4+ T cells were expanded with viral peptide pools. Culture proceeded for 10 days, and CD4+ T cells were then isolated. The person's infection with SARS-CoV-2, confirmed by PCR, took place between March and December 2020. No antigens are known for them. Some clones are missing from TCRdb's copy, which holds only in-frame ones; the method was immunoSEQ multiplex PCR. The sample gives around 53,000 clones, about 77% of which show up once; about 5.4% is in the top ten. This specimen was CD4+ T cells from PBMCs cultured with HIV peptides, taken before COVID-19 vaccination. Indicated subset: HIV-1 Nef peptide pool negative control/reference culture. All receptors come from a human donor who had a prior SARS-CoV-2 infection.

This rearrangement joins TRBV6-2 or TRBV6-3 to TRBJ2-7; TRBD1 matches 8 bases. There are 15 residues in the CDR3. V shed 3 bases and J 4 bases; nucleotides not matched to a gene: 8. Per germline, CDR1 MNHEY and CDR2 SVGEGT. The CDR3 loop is CASSYRSTGAYEQYF. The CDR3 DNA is TGTGCCAGCAGTTATCGGTCGACAGGGGCTTACGAGCAGTACTTC.

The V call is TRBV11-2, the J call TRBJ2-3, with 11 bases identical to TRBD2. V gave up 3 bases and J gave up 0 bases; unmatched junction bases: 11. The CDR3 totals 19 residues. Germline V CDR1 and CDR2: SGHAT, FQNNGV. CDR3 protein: CASSFRTSGLRPSTDTQYF. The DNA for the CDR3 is TGTGCCAGCAGCTTCCGGACTAGCGGGTTGCGCCCTAGCACAGATACGCAGTATTTT.

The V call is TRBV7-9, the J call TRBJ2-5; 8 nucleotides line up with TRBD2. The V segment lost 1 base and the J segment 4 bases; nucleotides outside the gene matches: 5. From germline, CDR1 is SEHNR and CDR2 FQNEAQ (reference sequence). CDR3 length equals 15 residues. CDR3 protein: CASSLGASGRETQYF. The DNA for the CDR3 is TGTGCCAGCAGCTTAGGGGCTAGCGGGCGAGAGACCCAGTACTTC.

The CDR3 spells CASNPKGPARGTQYF. Written as DNA, the CDR3 is TGTGCCAGCAACCCGAAGGGCCCGGCGCGGGGTACGCAGTATTTT. The J gene is TRBJ2-3, the V gene TRBV7-2, with D possibly matching TRBD2 (6 bases). Deletions cut 7 bases from V and 8 bases from J, with 22 bases between. The CDR3 totals 15 residues. Germline V gene lookup returns CDR1 SGHTA and CDR2 FQGNSA.

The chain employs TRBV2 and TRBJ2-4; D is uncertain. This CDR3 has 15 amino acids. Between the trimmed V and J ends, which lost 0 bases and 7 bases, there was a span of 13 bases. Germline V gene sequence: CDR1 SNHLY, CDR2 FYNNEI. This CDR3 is CASSEAPAQWNIQYF. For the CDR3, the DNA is TGTGCCAGCAGTGAAGCCCCCGCACAGTGGAACATTCAGTACTTC. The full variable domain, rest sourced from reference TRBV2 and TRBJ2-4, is EPEVTQTPSHQVTQMGQEVILRCVPISNHLYFYWYRQILGQKVEFLVSFYNNEISEKSEIFDDQFSVERPDGSNFTLKIRSTKLEDSAMYFCASSEAPAQWNIQYFGAGTRLSVL.

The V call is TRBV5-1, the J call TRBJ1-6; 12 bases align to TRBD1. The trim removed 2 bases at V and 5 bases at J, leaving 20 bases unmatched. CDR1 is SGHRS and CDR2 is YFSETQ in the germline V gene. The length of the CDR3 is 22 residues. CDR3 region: CASSFRDRGHFSPSLNNSPLHF. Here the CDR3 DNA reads TGCGCCAGCAGCTTCCGGGACAGGGGGCATTTTAGCCCATCCTTAAATAATTCACCCCTCCACTTT.

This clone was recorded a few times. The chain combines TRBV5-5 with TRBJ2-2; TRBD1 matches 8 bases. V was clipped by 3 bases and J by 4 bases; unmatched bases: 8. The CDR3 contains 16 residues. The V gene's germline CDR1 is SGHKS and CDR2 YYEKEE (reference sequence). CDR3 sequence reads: CASSSGGGYTTGELFF. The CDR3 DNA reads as TGTGCCAGCAGCTCAGGGGGCGGATACACCACCGGGGAGCTGTTTTTT. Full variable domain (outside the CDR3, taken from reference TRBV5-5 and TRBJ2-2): DAGVTQSPTHLIKTRGQQVTLRCSPISGHKSVSWYQQVLGQGPQFIFQYYEKEERGRGNFPDRFSARQFPNYSSELNVNALLLGDSALYLCASSSGGGYTTGELFFGEGSRLTVL.

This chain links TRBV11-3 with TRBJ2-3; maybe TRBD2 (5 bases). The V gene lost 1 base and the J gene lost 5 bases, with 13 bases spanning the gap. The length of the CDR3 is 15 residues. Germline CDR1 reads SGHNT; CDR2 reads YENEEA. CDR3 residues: CASSLVGLLGDTQYF. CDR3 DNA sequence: TGTGCCAGCAGCTTAGTGGGCTTACTAGGAGATACGCAGTATTTT.

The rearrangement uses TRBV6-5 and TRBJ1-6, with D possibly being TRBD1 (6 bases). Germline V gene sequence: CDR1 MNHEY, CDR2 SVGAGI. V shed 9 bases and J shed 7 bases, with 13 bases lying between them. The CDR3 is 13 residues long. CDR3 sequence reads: CASAGTRNSPLHF. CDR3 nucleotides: TGTGCCAGTGCCGGGACACGGAATTCACCCCTCCACTTT.

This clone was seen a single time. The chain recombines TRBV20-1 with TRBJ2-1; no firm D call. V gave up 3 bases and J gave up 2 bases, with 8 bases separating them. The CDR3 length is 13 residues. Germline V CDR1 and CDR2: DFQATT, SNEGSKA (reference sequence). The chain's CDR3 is CSASPETYNEQFF. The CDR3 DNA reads TGCAGTGCTAGTCCAGAGACCTACAATGAGCAGTTCTTC.

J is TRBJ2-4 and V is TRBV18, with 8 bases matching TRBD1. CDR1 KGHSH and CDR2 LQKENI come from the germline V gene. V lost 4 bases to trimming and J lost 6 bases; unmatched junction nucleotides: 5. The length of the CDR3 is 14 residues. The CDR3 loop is CASSLRTGPNIQYF. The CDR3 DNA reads TGTGCCAGCTCACTTAGGACAGGGCCAAACATTCAGTACTTC.

CDR3 in amino acids: CASSIVGLNTDTQYF. The CDR3 DNA reads TGTGCCAGTAGTATAGTCGGCTTAAACACAGATACGCAGTATTTT. The chain couples TRBV19 to TRBJ2-3; no firm D call. Trimming cost V 1 base and J 2 bases, with 10 bases left between them. Germline assignment: CDR1 LNHDA and CDR2 SQIVND (reference sequence). The CDR3 has 15 amino acids.

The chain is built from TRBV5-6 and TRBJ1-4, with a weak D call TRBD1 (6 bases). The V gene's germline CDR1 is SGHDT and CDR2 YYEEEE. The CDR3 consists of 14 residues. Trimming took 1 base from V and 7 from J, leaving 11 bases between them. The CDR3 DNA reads TGTGCCAGCAGCTTGCGGGGGGCGAGTGAAAAACTGTTTTTT. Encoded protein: CASSLRGASEKLFF.

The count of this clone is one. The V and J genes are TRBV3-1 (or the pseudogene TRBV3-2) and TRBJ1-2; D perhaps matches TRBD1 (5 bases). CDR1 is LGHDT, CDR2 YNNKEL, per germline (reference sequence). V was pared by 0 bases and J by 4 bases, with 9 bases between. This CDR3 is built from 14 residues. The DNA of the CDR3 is TGTGCCAGCAGCCAAGATCCCAGGGTCTATGGCTACACCTTC. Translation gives CASSQDPRVYGYTF.

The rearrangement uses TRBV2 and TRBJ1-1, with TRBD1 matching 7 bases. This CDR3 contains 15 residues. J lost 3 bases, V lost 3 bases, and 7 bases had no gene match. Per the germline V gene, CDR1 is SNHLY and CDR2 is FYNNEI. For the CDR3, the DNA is TGTGCCAGCAGTGATACAGGGGCGGTGGACACTGAAGCTTTCTTT. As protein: CASSDTGAVDTEAFF.

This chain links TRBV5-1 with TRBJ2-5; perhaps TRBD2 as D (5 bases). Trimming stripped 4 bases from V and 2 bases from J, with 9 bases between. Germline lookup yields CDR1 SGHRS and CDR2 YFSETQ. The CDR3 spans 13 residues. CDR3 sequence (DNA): TGCGCCAGCAGCCGGGATCGACAAGAGACCCAGTACTTC. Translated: CASSRDRQETQYF.